What follows are 18 T cell receptor beta chains derived from one specimen sequenced in a study of T cells in women clearing cervical HPV infection (dated by TCRdb to between 2018 and 2020). Libraries were constructed by the immunoSEQ multiplex PCR assay. Here the immuneACCESS table is served through TCRdb, limited to in-frame sequences with V and J called. Missing clones are a known gap in these copies; in checked studies unresolved V genes cover under half, and the rest lacks a known reason. The table for this sample shows around 31,000 clones. Approximately 4.5% of the sample comes from the top ten. Input material: blood buffy coat. These receptors came from a woman aged 18 to 75 with a cervical HPV16 infection that either progressed to CIN3+ or cleared (not recorded which).

Concerning this clone itself: The read is 3 residues too short to cover the CDR3 end, so that end is filled in from the germline J gene. The chain carries TRBV5-5 and TRBJ1-4, with TRBD1 as a possible D gene (5 bases). Germline loops: CDR1 SGHKS, CDR2 YYEKEE (reference sequence). V lost 3 bases and J 4 bases, leaving 10 bases between the germline ends. The CDR3 is made up of 14 amino acids. CDR3 DNA (partial): TGTGCCAGCAGCTCCCGGGACTTTAATGAAAAA. Translated, it gives CASSSRDFNEK. The whole CDR3 sequence reads CASSSRDFNEKLFF.

In regard to this clone: The sequenced fragment ends 3 residues before the CDR3 boundary, so the rest is inferred from the germline J gene. The chain combines TRBV27 with TRBJ2-7, with TRBD2 matching over 10 bases. Looked up from germline, CDR1 is MNHEY and CDR2 is SMNVEV (reference sequence). The CDR3 totals 15 residues. With 6 bases clipped from V and 3 bases from J, the junction kept 8 bases outside the gene matches. This CDR3 is CASSPASGSIYEQYF. CDR3 DNA (partial): TGTGCCAGCAGCCCCGCTAGCGGGAGTATCTACGAG.

The CDR3: CASSMGHSYGQYF. The sequenced part of the CDR3 DNA is TGTGCCAGTAGTATGGGACATAGCTATGGT. The rearrangement uses TRBV19 and TRBJ2-4; TRBD1 is a possible D gene (6 bases). Sequencing ends 3 residues short of the CDR3 end; the germline J gene provides the rest. CDR3 length equals 13 residues. Germline V gives CDR1 LNHDA, CDR2 SQIVND (reference sequence).

With respect to this clone: The read ends 3 residues shy of where the CDR3 ends; the end is completed using the germline J gene. This chain joins TRBV20-1 and TRBJ2-1; D is unclear. The ends were cut back, 5 bases at V and 0 bases at J, with 11 bases in the middle. CDR3 size: 14 residues. From germline, CDR1 is DFQATT and CDR2 SNEGSKA (reference sequence). The CDR3 here is CSALQLNSYNEQFF. The sequenced CDR3 bases are TGCAGTGCTCTACAGCTGAACTCCTACAATGAG.

A word on this clone: The sequenced fragment ends 3 residues before the CDR3 boundary, so the rest is inferred from the germline J gene. The gene calls are TRBV20-1 and TRBJ1-6; 10 positions match TRBD1. V lost 1 base to trimming and J lost 10 bases; unmatched junction nucleotides: 7. Germline-derived CDR1 and CDR2 are DFQATT and SNEGSKA (reference sequence). This CDR3 is built from 15 residues. Incomplete CDR3 DNA: TGCAGTGCTAGAGGATCCGGGACAGGGGTCTCACCC. This gives the protein CSARGSGTGVSP. The entire CDR3 protein is CSARGSGTGVSPLHF.

Points on this clone: The read falls 3 residues short of the CDR3 end, and the missing part is taken from the germline J gene. J is TRBJ1-2 and V is TRBV2; D remains unclear. CDR3 length: 11 amino acids. The germline V gene has CDR1 SNHLY and CDR2 FYNNEI. The CDR3 sequence is CASSVRNDYTF. The DNA read from the CDR3 is TGTGCCAGCAGTGTGCGCAATGAC.

On this clone itself: The read ends 3 residues shy of where the CDR3 ends; the end is completed using the germline J gene. The chain joins TRBV7-9 to TRBJ2-5; maybe TRBD2 (6 bases). The CDR3 consists of 15 residues. V lost 2 bases, J lost 4 bases, and 14 bases lay in between. Germline values: CDR1 SEHNR, CDR2 FQNEAQ (reference sequence). The sequenced CDR3 bases are TGTGCCAGCAGCTTATCGTACGGGGGTCGAGAGACC. It specifies CASSLSYGGRET. The entire CDR3 protein is CASSLSYGGRETQYF.

Partial CDR3 DNA: TGTGCCAGCAGTTTATTGGGGGGAGCCGGC. Translated, it gives CASSLLGGAG. The full CDR3 protein is CASSLLGGAGYTF. The V gene is TRBV12-3 or TRBV12-4, the J gene TRBJ1-2; a possible D gene is TRBD1 (5 bases). The CDR3 goes on 3 residues after the read ends, and that part is filled in from the germline J gene. The CDR3 consists of 13 residues.

Remarks on this clone: Read coverage stops 3 residues before the CDR3 terminus; the germline J gene supplies the remainder. This sample includes further DNA sequences coding for the same CDR3. V and J are TRBV11-2 and TRBJ2-5, with 7 bases lining up with TRBD2. The CDR3 consists of 15 residues. Per the germline V gene, CDR1 is SGHAT and CDR2 is FQNNGV. After removal of 5 bases from V and 4 bases from J, the junction contained 10 bases not matched to a gene. CDR3 bases read: TGTGCCAGCAGCCTATTGTCAACTAGCGCAGAGACC. It yields the protein CASSLLSTSAET. The entire CDR3 sequence reads CASSLLSTSAETQYF.

Concerning this clone: The CDR3 end falls 3 residues outside the read, so it is completed with the germline J gene. The chain couples TRBV19 to TRBJ1-1, with 7 bases matching TRBD1. Germline CDR1 and CDR2: LNHDA and SQIVND (reference sequence). This CDR3 has 13 residues. The part of the CDR3 DNA that was read is TGTGCCAGTAGTATGGCCGACAGGGCCGAA. This codes for CASSMADRAE. The full-length CDR3 reads as CASSMADRAEAFF.

Comments on this clone: One end of the junction varies from germline; a read error may be responsible. The CDR3 end falls 3 residues outside the read, so it is completed with the germline J gene. The chain employs TRBV4-2 and TRBJ2-1; 9 bases align to TRBD2. Germline values: CDR1 LGHNA, CDR2 YNFKEQ. This CDR3 contains 16 residues. The CDR3 bases that were read are TGCGCCAGCAGCCAAGATCGGGCGGGGGGGCGGAATGAG. This gives the protein CASSQDRAGGRNE. The full-length CDR3 reads as CASSQDRAGGRNEQFF.

For this clone: The read ends 3 residues shy of where the CDR3 ends; the end is completed using the germline J gene. J is TRBJ2-5 and V is TRBV5-1; D unresolved. The CDR3 spans 13 residues. CDR1 and CDR2 (germline): SGHRS, YFSETQ. The V end lost 1 base, the J end lost 5 bases, and 9 bases lay between the germline ends. The chain's CDR3 is CASSLLTRETQYF. Partial CDR3 DNA: TGCGCCAGCAGCTTGCTTACTCGCGAGACC.

Partial CDR3 DNA: TGCAGCGTTGATGCACAGGGGGAGTACGAG. Amino acid sequence: CSVDAQGEYE. The whole CDR3 protein reads CSVDAQGEYEQYF. This chain connects TRBV29-1 to TRBJ2-7, with 8 bases lining up with TRBD1. Coverage ceases 3 residues before the CDR3 finishes, and the germline J gene fills in the end. The V gene's germline CDR1 is SQVTM and CDR2 ANQGSEA. The CDR3 has 13 amino acids. V lost 3 bases to trimming and J lost 4 bases; unmatched junction nucleotides: 5.

Notes on this clone: The CDR3 is cut off 3 residues early in the read; its end comes from the germline J gene. The chain joins TRBV5-1 to TRBJ2-7, with D possibly being TRBD2 (6 bases). V was pared by 2 bases and J by 0 bases, with 12 bases between. The CDR3 extends over 15 amino acids. CDR1 SGHRS and CDR2 YFSETQ come from the germline V gene. The sequenced CDR3 bases are TGCGCCAGCAGCTTCGGAACGGGGGTCTCCTACGAG. Protein product: CASSFGTGVSYE. The CDR3 reads in full as CASSFGTGVSYEQYF.

CDR3: CASSWAVAGGPVNEQFF. The sequenced part of the CDR3 DNA is TGTGCCAGCAGCTGGGCTGTAGCGGGAGGGCCCGTCAATGAG. The chain has TRBV7-8 and TRBJ2-1, with TRBD2 matching 11 bases. The DNA ends 3 residues before the CDR3 does, and the rest of the CDR3 is filled in from the germline J gene. This CDR3 spans 17 amino acids. Germline V gene lookup returns CDR1 SGHVS and CDR2 FQNEAQ. The trim removed 4 bases at V and 6 bases at J, leaving 11 bases unmatched.

A remark on this clone: The CDR3 extends 3 residues past the end of the read, so its final part is completed from the germline J gene. The genes are TRBV7-3 and TRBJ1-2, with D unresolved. The CDR3 is 15 residues long. CDR1 SGHTA and CDR2 FQGTGA come from the germline V gene. CDR3 sequence reads: CASSLTTASSYDYTF. The DNA read from the CDR3 is TGTGCCAGCAGCTTAACGACGGCTAGCTCCTACGAC.

Points on this clone: With the read ending 3 residues before the CDR3 end, the germline J gene is used to fill in that end. The chain recombines TRBV30 with TRBJ1-4, with a possible D match to TRBD1 (6 bases). The V gene's germline CDR1 is GTSNPN and CDR2 SVGIG (reference sequence). The CDR3 is made up of 13 amino acids. CDR3 DNA (partial): TGTGCCTGGCGGGACAAAATCAGCCCAGCA. This sequence encodes CAWRDKISPA. Given in full, the CDR3 is CAWRDKISPALFF. Together with reference TRBV30 and TRBJ1-4, the CDR3 gives the full variable domain: SQTIHQWPATLVQPVGSPLSLECTVEGTSNPNLYWYRQAAGRGLQLLFYSVGIGQISSEVPQNLSASRPQDRQFILSSKKLLLSDSGFYLCAWRDKISPALFFGSGTQLSVL.

In regard to this clone: The CDR3 goes on 3 residues after the read ends, and that part is filled in from the germline J gene. V and J are TRBV10-1 and TRBJ2-3; TRBD1 is a possible D gene (6 bases). The CDR3 spans 15 residues. Germline V gene data show CDR1 as WNHNN and CDR2 as SYGVQD (reference sequence). The chain's CDR3 is CASSESLDSQETQYF. The CDR3 DNA, read in part, is TGCGCCAGCAGTGAGTCCTTGGACAGCCAAGAGACG.